This TCR beta chain was identified in a study of cytomegalovirus exposure and HLA in healthy donors. Study-wide findings and caveats: Accurate prediction of most subjects' HLA-A and HLA-B alleles from TCR beta sequences was reported. It was approximately 170 TCR beta chains that were listed as cytomegalovirus-associated. Most TCR sequences were rare, but some public TCRs occurred in many donors.

With regard to this clone: Its antigen is currently unknown.

CDR1 is SGHTA, CDR2 FQGNSA, per germline. The CDR3 totals 18 residues. V dropped 2 bases and J dropped 3; count of bases not matched to a gene: 10. The PCR ran on 60 Vbeta and 13 Jbeta primers. TCRdb's copy holds only in-frame clones and misses some; the assay was immunoSEQ multiplex PCR. The sample data list about 54,000 clones. The TCR comes from a woman in her 40s in good health and CMV-seronegative. The sequenced sample consisted of PBMCs. The chain joins TRBV7-2 to TRBJ2-7; 13 positions agree with TRBD2. The CDR3 spells CASSLIGLAGAVYYEQYF. DNA for the CDR3: TGTGCCAGCAGCTTAATCGGACTAGCGGGGGCCGTCTACTACGAGCAGTACTTC.